A single sample gave rise to the 25 T cell receptor beta chains below, sequenced in a study of radiation and T cells in renal cell carcinoma. Regarding time point: baseline pretreatment blood. Treatment given: 15 Gy SBRT to primary tumor, nephrectomy 4 weeks later. The protocol was immunoSEQ multiplex PCR, while the TCRdb copy is restricted to in-frame clones and leaves out a portion. The top ten clones hold around 3% of a sample with roughly 120,000 clones, 80% to 85% of them seen once. The sample here was blood, taken from a patient whose treatment included radiotherapy and nephrectomy. The receptors were gathered from a woman aged 55 to 70 with renal cell carcinoma.

This sequence joins TRBV28 and TRBJ1-5; TRBD1 might be the D (6 bases). The V end was cut by 1 base, the J end by 5 bases, with 9 bases between. Germline V gives CDR1 MDHEN, CDR2 SYDVKM. The length of the CDR3 is 14 residues. CDR3 DNA sequence: TGTGCCAGCAGTTTATTTTCAGGGGATCAGCCCCAGCATTTT. Translated, it gives CASSLFSGDQPQHF.

The gene calls are TRBV6-1 and TRBJ1-2; 8 bases line up with TRBD1. J gave up 2 bases and V 6 bases, and 5 bases lay outside the gene matches. The CDR3 spans 14 residues. The germline V gene encodes CDR1 MNHNS and CDR2 SASEGT. In DNA, the CDR3 is TGTGCCAGCAGCCCGGACAGGGAAAACTATGGCTACACCTTC. Translating it yields CASSPDRENYGYTF.

This rearrangement joins TRBV15 to TRBJ1-5; unclear D gene. The V end was cut by 5 bases, the J end by 7 bases, with 9 bases between. Germline assignment: CDR1 LNHNV and CDR2 YYDKDF (reference sequence). The CDR3 covers 12 residues. CDR3 protein: CATSSSKQPQHF. The DNA of the CDR3 is TGTGCCACCAGCTCTTCCAAACAGCCCCAGCATTTT.

This chain connects TRBV5-5 to TRBJ2-7; a weak D match, TRBD1 (5 bases). V was cut by 7 bases and J by 0 bases, with 14 bases left in between. CDR3 size: 14 residues. The germline gives CDR1 SGHKS, CDR2 YYEKEE (reference sequence). The CDR3 loop is CASRTGSSSYEQYF. CDR3 bases: TGTGCCAGCCGAACAGGCTCCAGCTCCTACGAGCAGTACTTC.

This clone was observed a handful of times. The genes are TRBV18 and TRBJ1-2; 10 bases fit TRBD1. Per germline, CDR1 KGHSH and CDR2 LQKENI. The CDR3 totals 14 residues. With 3 bases clipped from V and 6 bases from J, the junction kept 4 bases outside the gene matches. CDR3 coding DNA: TGTGCCAGCTCACCCGCGGACAGGGGGAATGGCTACACCTTC. Encoded protein: CASSPADRGNGYTF.

The CDR3 here is CATSRDTDRYEQYF. The DNA for the CDR3 is TGTGCCACCAGCAGAGACACGGACAGGTACGAGCAGTACTTC. V gene TRBV15 combines with J gene TRBJ2-7; TRBD1 matches at 7 bases. The CDR3 extends over 14 amino acids. Unmatched junction bases numbered 3, after V lost 0 bases and J lost 4 bases. Looked up from germline, CDR1 is LNHNV and CDR2 is YYDKDF (reference sequence).

The chain is built from TRBV6-5 and TRBJ1-1; the D is unclear. The CDR3 totals 14 residues. Germline V CDR1 and CDR2: MNHEY, SVGAGI. The V gene lost 2 bases and the J gene lost 1 base, with 8 bases spanning the gap. The CDR3: CASSYHGENTEAFF. The CDR3 nucleotides read TGTGCCAGCAGTTACCACGGGGAGAACACTGAAGCTTTCTTT.

This clone was detected once. The chain carries TRBV28 and TRBJ2-7; maybe TRBD2 (7 bases). With 3 bases removed from V and 2 bases from J, the gap between germline ends came to 23 bases. The length of the CDR3 is 18 residues. Germline assignment: CDR1 MDHEN and CDR2 SYDVKM. CDR3 amino acids: CASSLQWRGRDQTYEQYF. In DNA form, the CDR3 reads TGTGCCAGCAGTTTGCAATGGCGGGGGCGCGATCAGACCTACGAGCAGTACTTC.

The chain uses TRBV9 and TRBJ2-4; 7 bases match TRBD2. The CDR3 runs to 12 residues. Germline lookup yields CDR1 SGDLS and CDR2 YYNGEE. With V trimmed by 4 bases and J by 11 bases, 6 bases remained unmatched. The CDR3 region has the DNA TGTGCCAGCAGCCCAGGAAGCGGGGTTCAGTACTTC. Translated: CASSPGSGVQYF.

The J gene is TRBJ1-1, the V gene TRBV5-6; perhaps TRBD1 as D (6 bases). This CDR3 spans 13 amino acids. Germline V gene sequence: CDR1 SGHDT, CDR2 YYEEEE. Deletions cut 3 bases from V and 6 bases from J, with 12 bases between. This CDR3 is CASSWSAGAEAFF. CDR3 coding DNA: TGTGCCAGCAGCTGGAGCGCAGGGGCTGAAGCTTTCTTT.

The chain is built from TRBV19 and TRBJ1-3; no clear D. This CDR3 has 15 amino acids. V was shortened by 5 bases and J by 0 bases, with 11 bases between the two germline ends. Germline V CDR1 and CDR2: LNHDA, SQIVND (reference sequence). In DNA, the CDR3 is TGTGCCAGTAGTGAGGACCCAAGCTCTGGAAACACCATATATTTT. Amino acids: CASSEDPSSGNTIYF. Complete variable domain (other parts from reference TRBV19 and TRBJ1-3): DGGITQSPKYLFRKEGQNVTLSCEQNLNHDAMYWYRQDPGQGLRLIYYSQIVNDFQKGDIAEGYSVSREKKESFPLTVTSAQKNPTAFYLCASSEDPSSGNTIYFGEGSWLTVV.

V usage is TRBV20-1 and J usage is TRBJ2-5, with D possibly matching TRBD2 (5 bases). Judging by the DNA end, TRBJ2-7 fits better; the J call may be wrong. The CDR3 covers 11 residues. CDR1 DFQATT and CDR2 SNEGSKA come from the germline V gene (reference sequence). CDR3: CSAPRDYEQYF. Here the CDR3 DNA reads TGCAGTGCCCCACGGGACTACGAGCAGTACTTC.

The rearrangement joins TRBV18 to TRBJ2-7, with 7 bases identical to TRBD2. Germline V gene lookup returns CDR1 KGHSH and CDR2 LQKENI. V was clipped by 6 bases and J by 2 bases; unmatched bases: 10. This CDR3 has 15 amino acids. The CDR3 protein is CASSSSGRGTYEQYF. CDR3 in DNA: TGTGCCAGCTCTTCTTCTGGGCGGGGGACCTACGAGCAGTACTTC.

The chain combines TRBV27 with TRBJ1-2, with TRBD1 as a possible D gene (5 bases). This CDR3 is built from 15 residues. V gave up 0 bases and J gave up 4 bases, with 12 bases separating them. CDR1 and CDR2 (germline): MNHEY, SMNVEV (reference sequence). CDR3 amino acids: CASSLSLGGTYGYTF. Written as DNA, the CDR3 is TGTGCCAGCAGTTTATCCTTAGGAGGGACCTATGGCTACACCTTC.

The chain links TRBV6-6 to TRBJ2-7, with 7 bases matching TRBD2. Germline V gene data show CDR1 as MNHNY and CDR2 as SVGAGI (reference sequence). The CDR3 length is 14 residues. Unmatched junction bases numbered 5, after V lost 2 bases and J lost 4 bases. In nucleotides, the CDR3 is TGTGCCAGCAGTTACGGGGGGGGAACATACGAGCAGTACTTC. Protein sequence: CASSYGGGTYEQYF.

The chain couples TRBV7-2 to TRBJ2-2; 10 nucleotides line up with TRBD1. CDR1 and CDR2 (germline): SGHTA, FQGNSA. J gave up 7 bases and V 5 bases, and 10 bases lay outside the gene matches. The length of the CDR3 is 16 residues. The CDR3 region has the DNA TGTGCCAGCAGCGTATTCCCGGGACAGGGGCACGGGGAGCTGTTTTTT. Its protein is CASSVFPGQGHGELFF. Full variable domain (missing parts from reference TRBV7-2 and TRBJ2-2): GAGVSQSPSNKVTEKGKDVELRCDPISGHTALYWYRQSLGQGLEFLIYFQGNSAPDKSGLPSDRFSAERTGGSVSTLTIQRTQQEDSAVYLCASSVFPGQGHGELFFGEGSRLTVL.

The chain has TRBV20-1 and TRBJ2-7; D not certain. Germline V gene data show CDR1 as DFQATT and CDR2 as SNEGSKA (reference sequence). This CDR3 region has 10 residues. Trimming took off 6 bases at V and 7 bases at J, with 10 bases between the two ends. CDR3 DNA: TGCAGTGCCTCTTGGCAGGAGCAGTACTTC. It yields the protein CSASWQEQYF.

The gene calls are TRBV6-5 and TRBJ2-7, with 11 bases lining up with TRBD1. Unmatched junction bases numbered 5, after V lost 6 bases and J lost 4 bases. The CDR3 is 14 residues long. The germline CDR1 and CDR2 sequences are MNHEY and SVGAGI. The CDR3 region is CASSMDRGRYEQYF. CDR3 bases: TGTGCCAGCAGCATGGACAGGGGGCGTTACGAGCAGTACTTC.

This sequence joins TRBV11-2 and TRBJ2-1; the D gene is possibly TRBD2 (5 bases). CDR1 SGHAT and CDR2 FQNNGV come from the germline V gene. This CDR3 is built from 15 residues. Trimming took off 1 base at V and 7 bases at J, with 14 bases between the two ends. The CDR3 is CASSLVREFGNEQFF. The CDR3 DNA is TGTGCCAGCAGCTTAGTTCGGGAATTTGGGAATGAGCAGTTCTTC. The full variable domain, rest sourced from reference TRBV11-2 and TRBJ2-1, is EAGVAQSPRYKIIEKRQSVAFWCNPISGHATLYWYQQILGQGPKLLIQFQNNGVVDDSQLPKDRFSAERLKGVDSTLKIQPAKLEDSAVYLCASSLVREFGNEQFFGPGTRLTVL.

The chain has TRBV7-2 and TRBJ2-5, with 7 nucleotides matching TRBD1. Germline CDR1 and CDR2: SGHTA and FQGNSA. Trimming took 5 bases from V and 5 from J; bases not matched to a gene: 8. The CDR3 loop spans 14 amino acids. CDR3 residues: CASSANRGFETQYF. In nucleotides, the CDR3 is TGTGCCAGCAGCGCAAACAGGGGTTTCGAGACCCAGTACTTC.

In its sample, this clone was seen once. The chain recombines TRBV6-1 with TRBJ1-5; no firm D call. The CDR3 loop spans 12 amino acids. V dropped 4 bases and J dropped 11 bases, with 12 bases sitting between them. In germline, CDR1 is MNHNS, CDR2 SASEGT. This chain's CDR3 is CASSGGREAQHF. Here the CDR3 DNA reads TGTGCCAGCAGTGGCGGCCGGGAGGCCCAGCATTTT.

The genes are TRBV2 and TRBJ2-1, with 10 bases fitting TRBD2. This CDR3 has 14 residues. The V gene end was trimmed by 6 bases and the J gene end by 9 bases; junction bases not matched to a gene: 8. Germline values: CDR1 SNHLY, CDR2 FYNNEI. CDR3 residues: CASRPSGGAGEQFF. DNA for the CDR3: TGTGCCAGCAGGCCCAGCGGGGGGGCCGGTGAGCAGTTCTTC.

The V and J genes are TRBV19 and TRBJ1-5; D might be TRBD1 (5 bases). This CDR3 is built from 15 residues. V dropped 6 bases and J dropped 9 bases, with 21 bases sitting between them. The V gene's germline CDR1 is LNHDA and CDR2 SQIVND (reference sequence). For the CDR3, the DNA is TGTGCCAGTAGACTAGACAGTGACTTCGATCGGCCCCAGCATTTT. Its protein product is CASRLDSDFDRPQHF.

The chain recombines TRBV9 with TRBJ1-3; 10 bases line up with TRBD1. The CDR3 consists of 13 residues. Germline CDR1 reads SGDLS; CDR2 reads YYNGEE. CDR3 residues: CARTGGMGNTIYF. CDR3 DNA sequence: TGTGCGAGGACAGGGGGAATGGGAAACACCATATATTTT.

The V gene is TRBV7-9, the J gene TRBJ2-3, with a possible D match to TRBD1 (6 bases). Deletions cut 5 bases from V and 0 bases from J, with 15 bases between. The germline V gene encodes CDR1 SEHNR and CDR2 FQNEAQ (reference sequence). CDR3 length: 16 residues. The CDR3 loop is CASSLGRTGSTDTQYF. The CDR3 DNA reads TGTGCCAGCAGCCTGGGGCGTACAGGGAGCACAGATACGCAGTATTTT.